These T cell receptor beta chains were read from a single sample in a study of PD-L1 blockade in urothelial cancer. Sequencing used immunoSEQ multiplex PCR; TCRdb keeps in-frame clones, though not all of them. Here the sample spans about 49,000 clones, 87% being singletons. Sample: PBMCs, taken around atezolizumab (anti-PD-L1) treatment. These receptors originate from a man aged 60-69 years with urothelial cancer. CDR3s include the opening cysteine and the closing phenylalanine or tryptophan.

j_gene: TRBJ1-1; v_gene: TRBV6-1; CDR3aa: CASSEYGGTGGYGFF
j_gene: TRBJ2-5; v_gene: TRBV2; CDR3aa: CATSRQNIQETQYF
j_gene: TRBJ2-5; v_gene: TRBV2; CDR3aa: CASSGPAGGSQETQYF
j_gene: TRBJ2-6; v_gene: TRBV12-5; CDR3aa: CASGLDQGRGGANVLTF
j_gene: TRBJ1-3; v_gene: TRBV6-5; CDR3aa: CASRGGGLAGNTIYF
j_gene: TRBJ2-5; v_gene: TRBV30; CDR3aa: CAWTGTGGRWETQYF
j_gene: TRBJ2-1; v_gene: TRBV27; CDR3aa: CASSGGVYNEQFF
j_gene: TRBJ2-7; v_gene: TRBV7-9; CDR3aa: CASSPLGQGKYEQYF
j_gene: TRBJ1-1; v_gene: TRBV30; CDR3aa: CAWRAGTTNTEAFF
j_gene: TRBJ1-6; v_gene: TRBV7-9; CDR3aa: CASSLRRSSYNSPLHF